One and the same sample provided the 28 T cell receptor beta chains below, sequenced in a study of metastatic and nonmetastatic thyroid tumors. With MiXCR, TCRdb reprocessed the PCR reads. The profile covers some 15,000 clones, with roughly a third appearing a single time and around 13% taken by the ten largest. Thyroid surgery was performed in patients who had received no treatment beforehand. Sequencing was carried out using tumor tissue. All receptors derive from a male donor with papillary thyroid cancer or a benign thyroid nodule (not recorded which). Some clones in this sample may be carry-over from other donors' samples.

This clone has only a few counts. J is TRBJ2-7 and V is TRBV18; TRBD1 agrees at 9 bases. Germline lookup yields CDR1 KGHSH and CDR2 LQKENI. V was clipped by 4 bases and J by 5 bases; unmatched bases: 6. The CDR3 totals 14 residues. The CDR3 DNA follows: TGTGCCAGCTCACTCGACAGGGGGACACACGAGCAGTACTTC. This codes for CASSLDRGTHEQYF.

In this sample, this clone turned up many times. This specimen includes other DNA sequences encoding the same CDR3. CDR3 nucleotides: TGTGCCAGCAGCTTTTCGCGCACTGAAGCTTTCTTT. As protein: CASSFSRTEAFF. The chain combines TRBV7-9 with TRBJ1-1, with D unclear. This CDR3 comprises 12 residues. Trimming left V 3 bases short and J 4 bases short, with 6 bases between. Germline CDR1 reads SEHNR; CDR2 reads FQNEAQ (reference sequence).

J is TRBJ2-7 and V is TRBV6-2 or TRBV6-3; 8 bases are a match to TRBD2. Germline CDR1 and CDR2: MNHEY and SVGEGT. V lost 2 bases and J lost 3; bases outside the gene matches: 12. CDR3 length equals 17 residues. The CDR3 protein is CASSYPSTGLADYEQYF. The CDR3 region has the DNA TGTGCCAGCAGTTACCCATCAACAGGACTAGCCGACTACGAGCAGTACTTC.

The chain uses TRBV6-2 or TRBV6-3 and TRBJ2-7, with no clear D. Germline assignment: CDR1 MNHEY and CDR2 SVGEGT. The length of the CDR3 is 13 residues. The V and J ends lost 8 bases and 6 bases respectively, with 17 bases between them. The CDR3 protein is CASSPRPTLEQYF. CDR3 bases: TGTGCCAGCTCCCCAAGGCCCACCCTCGAGCAGTACTTC.

This clone was counted at least ten times. This rearrangement joins TRBV20-1 to TRBJ2-5, with 9 bases identical to TRBD2. The CDR3 has 12 amino acids. Trimming took 6 bases from V and 5 from J; bases not matched to a gene: 4. Germline assignment: CDR1 DFQATT and CDR2 SNEGSKA (reference sequence). The CDR3 sequence is CSALAGGETQYF. CDR3 DNA sequence: TGCAGTGCCCTGGCGGGGGGGGAGACCCAGTACTTC.

This clone was picked up a small number of times. The V and J genes are TRBV5-1 and TRBJ1-6, with 7 bases aligning to TRBD1. V dropped 1 base and J dropped 7; count of bases not matched to a gene: 5. Germline CDR1 reads SGHRS; CDR2 reads YFSETQ. This CDR3 is 15 amino acids long. The CDR3 DNA sequence: TGCGCCAGCAGCTTGAGGGGACAGTGGAATTCACCCCTCCACTTT. It translates to CASSLRGQWNSPLHF.

This clone came up once. The chain employs TRBV20-1 and TRBJ2-3; D is tentatively TRBD1 or TRBD2 (5 bases each). The V end lost 4 bases, the J end lost 2 bases, and 16 bases lay between the germline ends. The germline CDR1 and CDR2 sequences are DFQATT and SNEGSKA (reference sequence). CDR3 length: 15 residues. Here the CDR3 reads CSANGAGIATDTQYF. CDR3 nucleotides: TGCAGTGCTAACGGGGCAGGGATAGCCACAGATACGCAGTATTTT.

The chain carries TRBV11-2 and TRBJ2-3; D gene ambiguous. The V gene lost 0 bases and the J gene lost 5 bases, with 9 bases spanning the gap. Germline assignment: CDR1 SGHAT and CDR2 FQNNGV. This CDR3 spans 14 amino acids. This CDR3 is CASSLDLTEDTQYF. The CDR3 DNA follows: TGTGCCAGCAGCTTAGATCTAACTGAAGATACGCAGTATTTT.

The chain carries TRBV4-1 and TRBJ1-6, with D perhaps matching TRBD1 (5 bases). The CDR3 sequence is 13 residues long. The V and J ends lost 0 bases and 11 bases respectively, with 8 bases between them. The V gene's germline CDR1 is MGHRA and CDR2 YSYEKL. Here the CDR3 reads CASSQDSGPPLHF. CDR3 DNA: TGCGCCAGCAGCCAAGACTCAGGGCCACCCCTCCACTTT.

J is TRBJ2-7 and V is TRBV11-3; tentatively, D is TRBD2 (6 bases). Trimming removed 1 base from V and 10 bases from J, with 17 bases in between. Germline CDR1 SGHNT, CDR2 YENEEA. The CDR3 has 14 residues. The CDR3 DNA sequence: TGTGCCAGCAGCTTAGTGAGGAGCGGGCGGGGACAGTACTTC. It is translated as CASSLVRSGRGQYF.

The chain employs TRBV6-1 and TRBJ1-5; no reliable D call. Germline CDR1 is MNHNS and CDR2 is SASEGT. Deletions cut 2 bases from V and 6 bases from J, with 8 bases between. This CDR3 is 13 amino acids long. Here the CDR3 DNA reads TGTGCCAGCAGTGAACAGGAGACTCAGCCCCAGCATTTT. The encoded protein is CASSEQETQPQHF.

This clone occurred a few times. The genes are TRBV6-1 and TRBJ1-2; 7 bases map to TRBD1. V was pared by 5 bases and J by 7 bases, with 13 bases of the junction left unmatched. The germline gives CDR1 MNHNS, CDR2 SASEGT. This CDR3 is 15 amino acids long. In DNA form, the CDR3 reads TGTGCCAGCAGTAAACGACAGGGAACCGGCGCTGGCTACACCTTC. Translation gives CASSKRQGTGAGYTF.

This clone has only one observation. The chain combines TRBV20-1 with TRBJ2-7, with TRBD2 matching 13 bases. Germline CDR1 reads DFQATT; CDR2 reads SNEGSKA (reference sequence). Unmatched junction bases numbered 8, after V lost 3 bases and J lost 3 bases. The CDR3 has 16 residues. The CDR3 sequence: CSASVELAGGFYEQYF. The DNA for the CDR3 is TGCAGTGCTAGTGTTGAACTAGCGGGAGGGTTCTACGAGCAGTACTTC.

This clone occurred a few times. The chain is built from TRBV2 and TRBJ2-1; TRBD1 or TRBD2 may be the D gene (5 bases each). Per germline, CDR1 SNHLY and CDR2 FYNNEI. The CDR3 sequence is 13 residues long. Trimming removed 2 bases at V and 7 bases at J, with 9 bases between. CDR3 DNA: TGTGCCAGCAGTGAAACTAGACAGAATGAGCAGTTCTTC. As protein: CASSETRQNEQFF.

The V call is TRBV14, the J call TRBJ2-7, with D perhaps matching TRBD2 (6 bases). The germline gives CDR1 SGHDN, CDR2 FVKESK. This CDR3 comprises 14 residues. V gave up 3 bases and J gave up 3 bases, with 12 bases separating them. CDR3 sequence (DNA): TGTGCCAGCAGCCATGGGGGAGGAGGCTACGAGCAGTACTTC. It encodes CASSHGGGGYEQYF.

In its sample, this clone is medium-sized. The genes are TRBV6-1 and TRBJ2-7; 7 bases are shared with TRBD2. CDR1 MNHNS and CDR2 SASEGT come from the germline V gene. The CDR3 is 14 residues long. With 5 bases clipped from V and 5 bases from J, the junction kept 9 bases outside the gene matches. The CDR3 spells CASSSSGMADEQYF. CDR3 bases: TGTGCCAGCAGTTCCAGCGGGATGGCAGACGAGCAGTACTTC.

This clone came up a few times. The rearrangement joins TRBV25-1 to TRBJ1-6; D is uncertain. This CDR3 is 12 amino acids long. V was clipped by 2 bases and J by 10 bases, with 6 bases between them. CDR1 is MGHDK and CDR2 is SYGVNS in the germline V gene. Written as DNA, the CDR3 is TGTGCCAGCAGTGAAGTCCAGTCACCCCTCCACTTT. Protein product: CASSEVQSPLHF. Variable domain in full (rest from reference TRBV25-1 and TRBJ1-6): EADIYQTPRYLVIGTGKKITLECSQTMGHDKMYWYQQDPGMELHLIHYSYGVNSTEKGDLSSESTVSRIRTEHFPLTLESARPSHTSQYLCASSEVQSPLHFGNGTRLTVT.

This clone was detected only a few times. One end of the junction fails to match germline, which may point to a read error. The gene calls are TRBV11-2 and TRBJ1-1; TRBD1 matches at 7 bases. This CDR3 has 18 amino acids. The germline gives CDR1 SGHAT, CDR2 FQNNGV. CDR3 in amino acids: CASSSSNRGLILNTEAFF. The DNA for the CDR3 is TGTGCCAGCAGCTCAAGTAACAGGGGATTAATCCTTAACACGGAAGCTTTCTTT.

There are many counts of this clone. The chain is built from TRBV3-1 and TRBJ1-6, with TRBD1 matching over 7 bases. The junction had 2 bases not matched to a gene; V was cut back by 5 bases and J by 1 base. Germline CDR1 and CDR2: LGHDT and YNNKEL (reference sequence). The length of the CDR3 is 15 residues. This CDR3 reads CASSFRGSYNSPLHF. In DNA, the CDR3 is TGTGCCAGCAGCTTCAGGGGGTCCTATAATTCACCCCTCCACTTT.

V usage is TRBV27 and J usage is TRBJ1-5, with 7 bases identical to TRBD1. The germline V gene has CDR1 MNHEY and CDR2 SMNVEV (reference sequence). The CDR3 loop spans 16 amino acids. V shed 5 bases, J shed 1 base, and the junction held 8 bases outside the gene matches. CDR3 sequence reads: CASSPGTVRSNQPQHF. CDR3 nucleotide sequence: TGTGCCAGCAGTCCCGGGACAGTTCGGAGCAATCAGCCCCAGCATTTT.

The chain combines TRBV11-3 with TRBJ2-7; D could derive from TRBD1 or TRBD2 (5 bases each). From germline, CDR1 is SGHNT and CDR2 YENEEA. The CDR3 is 16 residues long. Trimming took off 0 bases at V and 7 bases at J, with 19 bases between the two ends. The CDR3 DNA follows: TGTGCCAGCAGCTTAGAGGTCAGAGGGGCAGTGGGGGAGCAGTACTTC. This sequence encodes CASSLEVRGAVGEQYF. Full variable domain (missing parts from reference TRBV11-3 and TRBJ2-7): EAGVVQSPRYKIIEKKQPVAFWCNPISGHNTLYWYLQNLGQGPELLIRYENEEAVDDSQLPKDRFSAERLKGVDSTLKIQPAELGDSAVYLCASSLEVRGAVGEQYFGPGTRLTVT.

Turning to this clone: A junction boundary mismatches the germline segment, possibly from a read error. This rearrangement joins TRBV7-9 to TRBJ1-6; 9 bases fit TRBD1. CDR1 is SEHNR and CDR2 is FQNEAQ in the germline V gene (reference sequence). CDR3 length: 15 amino acids. CDR3 bases: TGTTCCAGCAGACAGGGGGGAGTCGGTAATTCACCCCTCCACTTT. Translated, it gives CSSRQGGVGNSPLHF.

The table lists this clone with many counts. The same CDR3 can be traced to other DNA sequences in this sample. This chain links TRBV11-3 with TRBJ2-2; 7 bases align to TRBD2. This CDR3 has 13 amino acids. Germline V gives CDR1 SGHNT, CDR2 YENEEA. After removal of 5 bases from V and 5 bases from J, the junction contained 2 bases not matched to a gene. Written as DNA, the CDR3 is TGTGCCAGCAGCACGGGAGGTACCGGGGAGCTGTTTTTT. Encoded protein: CASSTGGTGELFF.

The V and J genes are TRBV28 and TRBJ2-1; 10 bases line up with TRBD2. Per germline, CDR1 MDHEN and CDR2 SYDVKM. The CDR3 runs to 15 residues. With 5 bases clipped from V and 4 bases from J, the junction kept 5 bases outside the gene matches. The CDR3, as DNA: TGTGCCAGCAGTCCAGCGGGAGGGCAGTACAATGAGCAGTTCTTC. Translated, it gives CASSPAGGQYNEQFF.

This clone was picked up a small number of times. The chain employs TRBV20-1 and TRBJ2-3; possible D gene TRBD1, 5 bases. This CDR3 is built from 14 residues. CDR1 and CDR2 from the germline V gene are DFQATT and SNEGSKA (reference sequence). The ends were cut back, 4 bases at V and 0 bases at J, with 11 bases in the middle. CDR3: CSAIRAVSTDTQYF. The CDR3 nucleotides are TGCAGTGCTATCAGGGCAGTTAGCACAGATACGCAGTATTTT.

V usage is TRBV28 and J usage is TRBJ1-4, with TRBD1 identical over 9 bases. The germline V gene has CDR1 MDHEN and CDR2 SYDVKM. This CDR3 has 15 amino acids. With 7 bases clipped from V and 10 bases from J, the junction kept 13 bases outside the gene matches. The CDR3 loop is CASTPAGQGFGKLFF. The CDR3, as DNA: TGTGCCAGCACTCCGGCGGGACAGGGCTTCGGAAAACTGTTTTTT.

The V and J genes are TRBV20-1 and TRBJ2-7, with TRBD2 matching 9 bases. With 6 bases clipped from V and 9 bases from J, the junction kept 12 bases outside the gene matches. The CDR3 covers 13 residues. CDR1 and CDR2 from the germline V gene are DFQATT and SNEGSKA (reference sequence). CDR3 in amino acids: CSASPLAGEGQYF. The CDR3 bases are TGCAGTGCAAGCCCCTTAGCGGGAGAGGGGCAGTACTTC.

The chain carries TRBV7-8 and TRBJ2-3, with 12 bases matching TRBD2. The trim removed 3 bases at V and 9 bases at J, leaving 4 bases unmatched. Germline V gene lookup returns CDR1 SGHVS and CDR2 FQNEAQ. The CDR3 has 14 amino acids. Written as DNA, the CDR3 is TGTGCCAGCAGCTTGACTAGCGGGAGTCGGACGCAGTATTTT. The encoded protein is CASSLTSGSRTQYF.